The 16 T cell receptor beta chains below come from one sample, sequenced in a study of cytomegalovirus exposure and HLA in healthy donors. Amplification used 60 Vbeta primers and 13 Jbeta primers. Clones were read by immunoSEQ multiplex PCR, and TCRdb kept only the in-frame ones, dropping some. The sample shows roughly 120,000 clones, approximately 75% of them seen only once. Sequencing input: PBMCs. The source of these receptors is a man in his forties in good health and CMV-seronegative.

The genes are TRBV19 and TRBJ2-7; weak D call: TRBD1 (6 bases). The germline V and J ends were trimmed by 10 bases and 1 base, with 20 bases remaining between them. Germline CDR1 and CDR2: LNHDA and SQIVND (reference sequence). The CDR3 runs to 15 residues. CDR3 coding DNA: TGTGCCACTAGGGTATCCGGGACAAGTTCCTACGAGCAGTACTTC. Amino acids: CATRVSGTSSYEQYF.

A single count supports this clone. The CDR3 sequence: CASSVDRVGYTF. The CDR3 DNA is TGTGCCAGCAGCGTGGACAGGGTAGGCTACACCTTC. The rearrangement uses TRBV7-9 and TRBJ1-2, with TRBD1 matching 8 bases. V lost 5 bases and J lost 8; bases outside the gene matches: 4. The CDR3 covers 12 residues. Germline V gene sequence: CDR1 SEHNR, CDR2 FQNEAQ (reference sequence).

The rearrangement links TRBV5-1 to TRBJ2-7; 9 nucleotides agree with TRBD1. CDR3 length: 14 amino acids. Trimming removed 2 bases from V and 5 bases from J; junction bases left unmatched: 5. CDR1 is SGHRS, CDR2 YFSETQ, per germline. CDR3 coding DNA: TGCGCCAGCAGCTTTACAGGGGGCAAGGACGAGCAGTACTTC. Encoded protein: CASSFTGGKDEQYF.

The CDR3 here is CASSEQGQGAWNEQFF. In DNA, the CDR3 is TGTGCCAGCAGCGAGCAAGGACAGGGGGCGTGGAATGAGCAGTTCTTC. V usage is TRBV9 and J usage is TRBJ2-1; TRBD1 matches at 11 bases. V was clipped by 3 bases and J by 7 bases; unmatched bases: 9. Germline V gene lookup returns CDR1 SGDLS and CDR2 YYNGEE. This CDR3 spans 16 amino acids.

The chain uses TRBV6-1 and TRBJ2-5; D remains ambiguous. This CDR3 has 12 amino acids. Germline V gene data show CDR1 as MNHNS and CDR2 as SASEGT. Deletions cut 4 bases from V and 3 bases from J, with 6 bases between. The CDR3 reads CASSVAEETQYF. The CDR3, as DNA: TGTGCCAGCAGTGTGGCAGAAGAGACCCAGTACTTC.

The DNA for the CDR3 is TGTGCCAGCAGTGAAAGGGGATCCGGTCAGCCCCAGCATTTT. Translated, it gives CASSERGSGQPQHF. The chain employs TRBV2 and TRBJ1-5; the D gene is possibly TRBD1 (5 bases). This CDR3 has 14 amino acids. The germline CDR1 and CDR2 sequences are SNHLY and FYNNEI. The ends were cut back, 2 bases at V and 6 bases at J, with 11 bases in the middle. Variable domain in full (rest from reference TRBV2 and TRBJ1-5): EPEVTQTPSHQVTQMGQEVILRCVPISNHLYFYWYRQILGQKVEFLVSFYNNEISEKSEIFDDQFSVERPDGSNFTLKIRSTKLEDSAMYFCASSERGSGQPQHFGDGTRLSIL.

This chain joins TRBV25-1 and TRBJ1-3; TRBD1 is a possible D gene (6 bases). CDR3 length: 15 residues. The V gene lost 4 bases and the J gene lost 3 bases, with 13 bases spanning the gap. Germline V gene data show CDR1 as MGHDK and CDR2 as SYGVNS. CDR3 sequence: CASSARTGFGNTIYF. The DNA for the CDR3 is TGTGCCAGCAGTGCCCGAACAGGGTTTGGAAACACCATATATTTT.

The V gene is TRBV9, the J gene TRBJ2-7; 7 positions agree with TRBD2. CDR1 and CDR2 from the germline V gene are SGDLS and YYNGEE. V shed 3 bases and J 2 bases; nucleotides not matched to a gene: 17. The CDR3 spans 18 residues. CDR3 region: CASSAGGAGRENPYEQYF. The CDR3 DNA follows: TGTGCCAGCAGCGCAGGAGGGGCGGGGCGGGAGAACCCCTACGAGCAGTACTTC.

This clone was seen just once. This chain links TRBV19 with TRBJ1-3; TRBD1 matches at 9 bases. The junction had 3 bases not matched to a gene; V was cut back by 3 bases and J by 3 bases. The germline V gene has CDR1 LNHDA and CDR2 SQIVND (reference sequence). CDR3 size: 15 residues. The CDR3 sequence is CASSIPDRGGNTIYF. The CDR3 bases are TGTGCCAGTAGTATCCCGGACAGGGGTGGAAACACCATATATTTT.

The chain links TRBV14 to TRBJ1-2; TRBD1 matches at 7 bases. V lost 4 bases to trimming and J lost 5 bases; unmatched junction nucleotides: 10. Germline loops: CDR1 SGHDN, CDR2 FVKESK. The CDR3 is 15 residues long. CDR3 sequence: CASSLRAGTEYGYTF. The DNA for the CDR3 is TGTGCCAGCAGCCTCAGAGCCGGGACAGAATATGGCTACACCTTC.

V is TRBV18 and J is TRBJ2-1; perhaps TRBD2 as D (6 bases). V was pared by 3 bases and J by 3 bases, with 6 bases between. The CDR3 runs 13 residues. Germline-derived CDR1 and CDR2 are KGHSH and LQKENI. The CDR3 nucleotides are TGTGCCAGCTCACCGGGACTCTACAATGAGCAGTTCTTC. It encodes CASSPGLYNEQFF.

This clone came up a few times. The chain combines TRBV2 with TRBJ1-5, with 10 nucleotides matching TRBD1. The junction had 5 bases not matched to a gene; V was cut back by 6 bases and J by 6 bases. Germline CDR1 SNHLY, CDR2 FYNNEI. CDR3 length: 14 amino acids. CDR3 nucleotide sequence: TGTGCCAGCAGCCTCGACAGGGGGCCTCAGCCCCAGCATTTT. Its translation: CASSLDRGPQPQHF.

This chain joins TRBV4-2 and TRBJ2-5, with unresolved D. Gene TRBJ2-7 matches the end of the DNA better, so the J call may be wrong. The CDR3 runs to 18 residues. CDR1 is LGHNA and CDR2 is YNFKEQ in the germline V gene. CDR3: CASSQGQKLADLSYEQYF. DNA of the CDR3: TGTGCCAGCAGCCAAGGTCAGAAGCTGGCGGATCTCTCCTACGAGCAGTACTTC.

V is TRBV25-1 and J is TRBJ2-5, with TRBD1 as a possible D gene (5 bases). Trimming took off 3 bases at V and 5 bases at J, with 10 bases between the two ends. CDR3 size: 13 residues. Germline V gene data show CDR1 as MGHDK and CDR2 as SYGVNS. The CDR3 sequence: CASSDDPGETQYF. CDR3 DNA sequence: TGTGCCAGCAGTGATGATCCAGGGGAGACCCAGTACTTC.

The V call is TRBV21-1, the J call TRBJ1-5; TRBD1, the table's D call, was not compared with the DNA. TRBV21-1 is marked as a pseudogene. The CDR3 has 17 residues. The chain's CDR3 is CASTLKHRDSQNQPQHF. The CDR3 nucleotides read TGTGCCAGCACCCTGAAGCACCGGGACAGCCAAAATCAGCCCCAGCATTTT.

The CDR3 bases are TGTGCCAGTAGTACCTTCGTGAGCTCCTATAATTCACCCCTCCACTTT. Its protein product is CASSTFVSSYNSPLHF. V gene TRBV19 combines with J gene TRBJ1-6; unclear D gene. V was pared by 4 bases and J by 0 bases, with 10 bases between. CDR3 length: 16 amino acids. CDR1 and CDR2 (germline): LNHDA, SQIVND (reference sequence).